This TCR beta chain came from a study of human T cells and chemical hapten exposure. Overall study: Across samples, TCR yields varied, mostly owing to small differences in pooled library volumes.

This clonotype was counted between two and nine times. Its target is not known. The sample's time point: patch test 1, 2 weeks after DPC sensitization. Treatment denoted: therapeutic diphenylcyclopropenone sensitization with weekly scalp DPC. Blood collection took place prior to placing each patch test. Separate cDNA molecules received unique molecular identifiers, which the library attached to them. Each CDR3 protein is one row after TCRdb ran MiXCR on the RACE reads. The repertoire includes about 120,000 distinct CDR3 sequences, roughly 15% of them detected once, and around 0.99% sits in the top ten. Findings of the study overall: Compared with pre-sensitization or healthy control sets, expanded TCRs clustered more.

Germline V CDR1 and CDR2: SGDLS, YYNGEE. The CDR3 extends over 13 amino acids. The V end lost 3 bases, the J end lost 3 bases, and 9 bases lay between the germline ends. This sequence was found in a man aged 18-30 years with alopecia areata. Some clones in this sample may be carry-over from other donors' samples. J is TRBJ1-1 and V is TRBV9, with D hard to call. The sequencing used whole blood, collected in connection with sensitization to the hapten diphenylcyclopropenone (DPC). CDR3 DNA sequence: TGTGCCAGCAGCGAAACAGACGACACTGAAGCTTTCTTT. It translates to CASSETDDTEAFF.